Listed below are T cell receptor beta chains from one sample, sequenced in a study of T cell responses to AZD1222 COVID-19 vaccine. Data came from immunoSEQ multiplex PCR; TCRdb stores just in-frame clones and leaves some out. The table lists fewer than 120,000 clones, 80% to 95% of them singletons, with under 10% in the top ten. This sample comprised peripheral blood, obtained on day 0 of AZD1222 vaccination. Receptors originate from an adult in good health. Each CDR3 is given with its conserved first and last residue. Fields, in order: J gene, clone size, D gene, V gene, CDR3 protein, CDR3 DNA. The D gene is left open where the match is weak. Where a row states a size, it is once, few, many or the class of an expanded clone; other rows omit it.

J gene: TRBJ1-1; clone size: -; D gene: -; V gene: TRBV9; CDR3 protein: CASSVAMNTEAFF; CDR3 DNA: TGTGCCAGCAGCGTAGCAATGAACACTGAAGCTTTCTTT
J gene: TRBJ2-5; clone size: -; D gene: TRBD2; V gene: TRBV6-1; CDR3 protein: CASSEALVASGPQETQYF; CDR3 DNA: TGTGCCAGCAGTGAAGCGCTTGTCGCTAGCGGACCCCAAGAGACCCAGTACTTC
J gene: TRBJ2-2; clone size: -; D gene: -; V gene: TRBV12-3/TRBV12-4; CDR3 protein: CASSSRRTGELFF; CDR3 DNA: TGTGCCAGCAGTTCCCGACGCACCGGGGAGCTGTTTTTT
J gene: TRBJ2-5; clone size: -; D gene: -; V gene: TRBV5-5; CDR3 protein: CASSLAPGDLPWYF; CDR3 DNA: TGTGCCAGCAGCTTGGCCCCGGGGGACCTTCCCTGGTACTTC
J gene: TRBJ2-7; clone size: -; D gene: -; V gene: TRBV28; CDR3 protein: CASSSGLAQYF; CDR3 DNA: TGTGCCAGCAGCTCAGGATTGGCGCAGTACTTC
J gene: TRBJ2-7; clone size: -; D gene: TRBD1; V gene: TRBV5-4; CDR3 protein: CASSPGQGDEQYF; CDR3 DNA: TGTGCCAGCAGCCCGGGACAGGGTGACGAGCAGTACTTC
J gene: TRBJ2-5; clone size: few; D gene: -; V gene: TRBV11-3; CDR3 protein: CASSALGAGETQYF; CDR3 DNA: TGTGCCAGCAGCGCCCTCGGGGCCGGGGAGACCCAGTACTTC
J gene: TRBJ2-7; clone size: once; D gene: TRBD2; V gene: TRBV10-3; CDR3 protein: CAIKTSGGVGEQYF; CDR3 DNA: TGTGCCATCAAGACTAGCGGGGGAGTCGGCGAGCAGTACTTC
J gene: TRBJ1-3; clone size: -; D gene: -; V gene: TRBV6-1; CDR3 protein: CASSERGYGNTIYF; CDR3 DNA: TGTGCCAGCAGTGAAAGGGGTTATGGAAACACCATATATTTT
J gene: TRBJ1-6; clone size: few; D gene: -; V gene: TRBV6-5; CDR3 protein: CASSFGGNNSPLHF; CDR3 DNA: TGTGCCAGCAGTTTTGGAGGGAATAATTCACCCCTCCACTTT
J gene: TRBJ1-2; clone size: -; D gene: -; V gene: TRBV7-2; CDR3 protein: CASSLEGLGALNYGYTF; CDR3 DNA: TGTGCCAGCAGCTTAGAGGGGCTGGGGGCGCTTAACTATGGCTACACCTTC
J gene: TRBJ1-1; clone size: -; D gene: TRBD1; V gene: TRBV6-6; CDR3 protein: CASSPRQGEGMNTEAFF; CDR3 DNA: TGTGCCAGCAGTCCCCGACAGGGGGAGGGGATGAACACTGAAGCTTTCTTT
J gene: TRBJ1-1; clone size: -; D gene: TRBD1; V gene: TRBV29-1; CDR3 protein: CSAGDRTNTEAFF; CDR3 DNA: TGCAGCGCAGGGGACAGGACGAACACTGAAGCTTTCTTT
J gene: TRBJ1-4; clone size: -; D gene: -; V gene: TRBV4-1; CDR3 protein: CASSRDRGMEKLFF; CDR3 DNA: TGCGCCAGCAGCCGTGACCGAGGGATGGAAAAACTGTTTTTT
J gene: TRBJ2-7; clone size: -; D gene: -; V gene: TRBV9; CDR3 protein: CASSLSGETYEQYF; CDR3 DNA: TGTGCCAGCAGCTTGAGCGGAGAAACCTACGAGCAGTACTTC
J gene: TRBJ1-4; clone size: -; D gene: -; V gene: TRBV6-5; CDR3 protein: CASSPLRTGEKLFF; CDR3 DNA: TGTGCCAGCAGTCCACTTCGGACGGGGGAAAAACTGTTTTTT
J gene: TRBJ2-4; clone size: -; D gene: TRBD1; V gene: TRBV4-1; CDR3 protein: CASSQGSGQGTLAKNIQYF; CDR3 DNA: TGCGCCAGCAGCCAAGGATCGGGACAGGGGACACTAGCCAAAAACATTCAGTACTTC
J gene: TRBJ1-6; clone size: -; D gene: -; V gene: TRBV20-1; CDR3 protein: CSARPRLHF; CDR3 DNA: TGCAGTGCTAGGCCCCGGCTCCACTTT
J gene: TRBJ2-7; clone size: -; D gene: -; V gene: TRBV7-9; CDR3 protein: CASSLGRINPYEQYF; CDR3 DNA: TGTGCCAGCAGCTTAGGGAGAATCAATCCCTACGAGCAGTACTTC
J gene: TRBJ1-2; clone size: -; D gene: TRBD1; V gene: TRBV5-1; CDR3 protein: CASSGQGQGYTF; CDR3 DNA: TGCGCCAGCAGCGGACAGGGGCAAGGCTACACCTTC
J gene: TRBJ2-6; clone size: -; D gene: -; V gene: TRBV5-1; CDR3 protein: CASSKGDAKAGANVLTF; CDR3 DNA: TGCGCCAGCAGCAAAGGGGACGCCAAGGCTGGGGCCAACGTCCTGACTTTC
J gene: TRBJ1-2; clone size: -; D gene: -; V gene: TRBV27; CDR3 protein: CASSFDRREGYTF; CDR3 DNA: TGTGCCAGCAGTTTCGACAGGCGGGAGGGCTACACCTTC
J gene: TRBJ1-2; clone size: -; D gene: -; V gene: TRBV5-5; CDR3 protein: CASSLRGDANYGYTF; CDR3 DNA: TGTGCCAGCAGCCTGCGTGGGGATGCTAACTATGGCTACACCTTC
J gene: TRBJ2-7; clone size: -; D gene: TRBD1; V gene: TRBV25-1; CDR3 protein: CASSGDRGNYEQYF; CDR3 DNA: TGTGCCAGCAGTGGGGACAGGGGTAACTACGAGCAGTACTTC
J gene: TRBJ2-3; clone size: -; D gene: TRBD1; V gene: TRBV19; CDR3 protein: CASSMVGQGATDTQYF; CDR3 DNA: TGTGCCAGTAGTATGGTTGGACAGGGGGCGACAGATACGCAGTATTTT
J gene: TRBJ2-4; clone size: -; D gene: -; V gene: TRBV7-9; CDR3 protein: CASSDLGGNIQYF; CDR3 DNA: TGTGCCAGCAGCGATCTTGGTGGTAACATTCAGTACTTC
J gene: TRBJ1-3; clone size: -; D gene: -; V gene: TRBV7-3; CDR3 protein: CASSQQGHGNTIYF; CDR3 DNA: TGTGCCAGCAGCCAACAGGGTCACGGAAACACCATATATTTT
J gene: TRBJ1-1; clone size: -; D gene: -; V gene: TRBV6-6; CDR3 protein: CASSYVGRLNTEAFF; CDR3 DNA: TGTGCCAGCAGTTACGTTGGGCGGCTGAACACTGAAGCTTTCTTT
J gene: TRBJ2-1; clone size: -; D gene: -; V gene: TRBV5-1; CDR3 protein: CASSLLATSNEQFF; CDR3 DNA: TGCGCCAGCAGCTTGTTGGCCACTAGCAATGAGCAGTTCTTC
J gene: TRBJ2-7; clone size: -; D gene: -; V gene: TRBV20-1; CDR3 protein: CSARDLPVQYF; CDR3 DNA: TGCAGTGCTAGAGATTTGCCTGTGCAGTACTTC
J gene: TRBJ2-5; clone size: -; D gene: TRBD1; V gene: TRBV25-1; CDR3 protein: CASSLGQEQETQYF; CDR3 DNA: TGTGCCAGCAGTTTGGGACAGGAGCAAGAGACCCAGTACTTC
J gene: TRBJ1-6; clone size: -; D gene: -; V gene: TRBV28; CDR3 protein: CASSLPWSYNSPLHF; CDR3 DNA: TGTGCCAGCAGCCTTCCGTGGTCCTATAATTCACCCCTCCACTTT
J gene: TRBJ2-7; clone size: -; D gene: TRBD1; V gene: TRBV27; CDR3 protein: CASSSGTGGYEQYF; CDR3 DNA: TGTGCCAGCAGTTCCGGGACAGGGGGTTACGAGCAGTACTTC
J gene: TRBJ2-3; clone size: -; D gene: -; V gene: TRBV9; CDR3 protein: CASSVRATSTDTQYF; CDR3 DNA: TGTGCCAGCAGCGTAAGGGCAACTAGCACAGATACGCAGTATTTT
J gene: TRBJ1-2; clone size: -; D gene: -; V gene: TRBV15; CDR3 protein: CATSRDREGNGYTF; CDR3 DNA: TGTGCCACCAGCAGAGATCGGGAGGGCAACGGCTACACCTTC
J gene: TRBJ1-5; clone size: -; D gene: TRBD1; V gene: TRBV6-6; CDR3 protein: CASSLGQGVNQPQHF; CDR3 DNA: TGTGCCAGCAGTTTGGGACAGGGCGTAAATCAGCCCCAGCATTTT
J gene: TRBJ1-5; clone size: -; D gene: -; V gene: TRBV5-5; CDR3 protein: CASSRDGAQPQHF; CDR3 DNA: TGTGCCAGCAGCCGCGACGGGGCTCAGCCCCAGCATTTT
J gene: TRBJ1-1; clone size: -; D gene: -; V gene: TRBV5-1; CDR3 protein: CASSLAVGRQVNTEAFF; CDR3 DNA: TGCGCCAGCAGCTTGGCGGTCGGACGACAGGTTAACACTGAAGCTTTCTTT
J gene: TRBJ1-6; clone size: -; D gene: TRBD1; V gene: TRBV7-2; CDR3 protein: CASSPGGRPPLHF; CDR3 DNA: TGTGCCAGCAGCCCAGGGGGTCGTCCACCCCTCCACTTT
J gene: TRBJ1-4; clone size: few; D gene: -; V gene: TRBV4-1; CDR3 protein: CASRQTVGLNEKLFF; CDR3 DNA: TGCGCCAGCAGGCAGACGGTCGGCCTCAATGAAAAACTGTTTTTT
J gene: TRBJ2-7; clone size: -; D gene: -; V gene: TRBV2; CDR3 protein: CASRDSNYEQYF; CDR3 DNA: TGTGCCAGCAGGGACAGTAATTACGAGCAGTACTTC
J gene: TRBJ2-7; clone size: -; D gene: -; V gene: TRBV9; CDR3 protein: CASSAFDGLSYEQYF; CDR3 DNA: TGTGCCAGCAGCGCATTTGACGGCCTCTCCTACGAGCAGTACTTC
J gene: TRBJ2-3; clone size: -; D gene: TRBD2; V gene: TRBV13; CDR3 protein: CASSLRRGGWDTQYF; CDR3 DNA: TGTGCCAGCAGCTTACGGCGGGGGGGTTGGGATACGCAGTATTTT
J gene: TRBJ1-6; clone size: -; D gene: TRBD1; V gene: TRBV9; CDR3 protein: CASSSGTGGSPLHF; CDR3 DNA: TGTGCCAGCAGCTCAGGGACAGGCGGTTCACCCCTCCACTTT
J gene: TRBJ2-3; clone size: -; D gene: -; V gene: TRBV5-6; CDR3 protein: CASSLLQGSRTDTQYF; CDR3 DNA: TGTGCCAGCAGCTTATTGCAGGGGTCCCGCACAGATACGCAGTATTTT
J gene: TRBJ1-6; clone size: -; D gene: TRBD1; V gene: TRBV9; CDR3 protein: CASSADRESFNSPLHF; CDR3 DNA: TGTGCCAGCAGCGCGGACAGGGAATCGTTTAATTCACCCCTCCACTTT
J gene: TRBJ2-2; clone size: -; D gene: -; V gene: TRBV12-3/TRBV12-4; CDR3 protein: CASSLRGTGELFF; CDR3 DNA: TGTGCCAGCAGTCTCAGGGGCACCGGGGAGCTGTTTTTT
J gene: TRBJ2-6; clone size: -; D gene: -; V gene: TRBV30; CDR3 protein: CACPESGANVLTF; CDR3 DNA: TGTGCCTGCCCGGAGTCAGGGGCCAACGTCCTGACTTTC
J gene: TRBJ2-2; clone size: -; D gene: TRBD2; V gene: TRBV6-5; CDR3 protein: CASGSGGKNTGELFF; CDR3 DNA: TGTGCCAGCGGTAGCGGGGGGAAGAACACCGGGGAGCTGTTTTTT
J gene: TRBJ2-2; clone size: -; D gene: -; V gene: TRBV2; CDR3 protein: CASFSRHDTGELFF; CDR3 DNA: TGTGCCAGCTTCTCAAGGCATGACACCGGGGAGCTGTTTTTT
J gene: TRBJ1-2; clone size: -; D gene: -; V gene: TRBV27; CDR3 protein: CASSLAGISGGYTF; CDR3 DNA: TGTGCCAGCAGTTTGGCAGGGATTAGTGGTGGCTACACCTTC